This TCR beta chain came from a study of early T cells in non-severe SARS-CoV-2 infection. Study details: Sequenced bulk RNA came from whole blood that was unsorted, and chains were unpaired. Study conclusions and caveats: Matching against VDJdb likely underestimated virus-specific expansions, favoring anti-spike CD8.

Individual cDNA molecules received unique molecular identifiers during library preparation. MiXCR, run by TCRdb on the 5' RACE reads, gives a single entry per CDR3 protein. The sample shows 65,000 to 75,000 distinct CDR3 sequences, around 10% of them seen only once. Many counts were recorded for this clonotype. What it binds is not known. The CDR3 is 16 amino acids. V lost 7 bases to trimming and J lost 1 base; unmatched junction nucleotides: 11. Germline values: CDR1 SEHNR, CDR2 FQNEAQ (reference sequence). The J gene is TRBJ1-1, the V gene TRBV7-9; TRBD1 agrees at 8 bases. Sample: whole blood. The receptor's source is an adult who was a healthcare worker with PCR-confirmed SARS-CoV-2 infection or an uninfected control (not recorded which). CDR3 region: CASTGQGASSNTEAFF. CDR3 coding DNA: TGTGCCAGCACGGGGCAGGGGGCCTCTTCGAACACTGAAGCTTTCTTT.